What follows is one TCR beta chain and its context. Seattle patients were enrolled during active infection and followed longitudinally. Profiled with immunoSEQ multiplex PCR; TCRdb holds only in-frame clones, not every one. The sample yields 250,000 to 400,000 clones, approximately 88% seen once. The CDR3 has 16 amino acids. Germline V lookup: CDR1 LNHDA, CDR2 SQIVND (reference sequence). The junction had 4 bases not matched to a gene; V was cut back by 2 bases and J by 0 bases. The data were obtained in a study of blood T cell repertoires in COVID-19. The overall study: T cells, B-cell-depleted T cells, or PBMCs provided the cDNA or gDNA that served as material.

V gene TRBV19 combines with J gene TRBJ2-4; 7 bases fit TRBD1. This clonotype was obtained from a woman aged 25 to 39 with COVID-19, enrolled during active disease. Sequences were obtained from peripheral blood. CDR3 protein: CASSIRDSLAKNIQYF. The CDR3 DNA is TGTGCCAGTAGTATACGGGACAGCTTAGCCAAAAACATTCAGTACTTC.